These 28 T cell receptor beta chains came from one sample sequenced in a study of T-cell memory formation after mild COVID-19. TCRdb itself ran the 5' RACE reads through MiXCR, one entry per CDR3 protein. The sample contains roughly 370,000 distinct CDR3 sequences, about a sixth of which appear only once. The specimen sequenced was PBMCs or a T cell subset sorted from them (not recorded which). These receptor sequences come from a man aged 18 to 30 who had mild COVID-19 (a few samples of this study predate the infection). Cell type and time point are not known.

The rearrangement joins TRBV7-8 to TRBJ2-5, with 7 bases lining up with TRBD2. The CDR3 length is 16 residues. Germline trimming cut 4 bases from V and 4 bases from J; bases unmatched to any gene: 12. The germline V gene encodes CDR1 SGHVS and CDR2 FQNEAQ. The CDR3 bases are TGTGCCAGCAGCTCCTGGGGCCTAGCGGAGGGAGAGACCCAGTACTTC. This codes for CASSSWGLAEGETQYF.

This clonotype has at least ten counts. This sequence joins TRBV2 and TRBJ2-7, with no clear D. V lost 10 bases and J 0 bases, leaving 13 bases between the germline ends. The V gene's germline CDR1 is SNHLY and CDR2 FYNNEI. The CDR3 runs to 13 residues. The CDR3 DNA reads as TGTGCCACTACCCTGACTGACTCCTACGAGCAGTACTTC. It translates to CATTLTDSYEQYF.

This chain connects TRBV7-3 to TRBJ2-3; 10 bases match TRBD1. Trimming removed 7 bases from V and 7 bases from J; junction bases left unmatched: 8. The CDR3 has 14 amino acids. Per the germline V gene, CDR1 is SGHTA and CDR2 is FQGTGA. DNA for the CDR3: TGTGCCAGCAACCCGGGACAGGGGCATAATACGCAGTATTTT. Protein sequence: CASNPGQGHNTQYF.

The chain couples TRBV14 to TRBJ2-3; TRBD2 is a possible D gene (5 bases). Trimming cost V 2 bases and J 5 bases, with 17 bases left between them. The germline V gene encodes CDR1 SGHDN and CDR2 FVKESK. CDR3 length: 16 residues. As DNA, the CDR3 is TGTGCCAGCAGCCAATTTCGCCGGGGATGGGAAGATACGCAGTATTTT. Protein sequence: CASSQFRRGWEDTQYF. Together with reference TRBV14 and TRBJ2-3, the CDR3 gives the full variable domain: EAGVTQFPSHSVIEKGQTVTLRCDPISGHDNLYWYRRVMGKEIKFLLHFVKESKQDESGMPNNRFLAERTGGTYSTLKVQPAELEDSGVYFCASSQFRRGWEDTQYFGPGTRLTVL.

This clonotype is labeled large. The rearrangement joins TRBV7-9 to TRBJ2-7, with TRBD1 identical over 7 bases. Germline V gene lookup returns CDR1 SEHNR and CDR2 FQNEAQ (reference sequence). V trimming: 5 bases; J trimming: 2 bases; junction bases outside the gene matches: 9. The CDR3 has 15 amino acids. In DNA form, the CDR3 reads TGTGCCAGCAGCGCACTCGACAGGGACACCTACGAGCAGTACTTC. Encoded protein: CASSALDRDTYEQYF.

This clonotype was counted ten times or more. This chain uses TRBV7-9 with TRBJ2-1; D uncertain. Trimming stripped 5 bases from V and 5 bases from J, with 7 bases between. The CDR3 runs to 12 residues. CDR1 is SEHNR, CDR2 FQNEAQ, per germline (reference sequence). CDR3 in amino acids: CASSPDNNEQFF. DNA for the CDR3: TGTGCCAGCAGCCCTGACAACAATGAGCAGTTCTTC.

This clonotype showed up just a few times. In nucleotides, the CDR3 is TGCAGTGCTAGGGAGGGGGCGCCGAACATTCAGTACTTC. Protein: CSAREGAPNIQYF. The rearrangement joins TRBV20-1 to TRBJ2-4, with D maybe TRBD1 (7 bases). There are 13 residues in the CDR3. Trimming left V 3 bases short and J 7 bases short, with 13 bases between. Germline-derived CDR1 and CDR2 are DFQATT and SNEGSKA (reference sequence).

This clonotype occurred many times. The chain has TRBV28 and TRBJ2-1; 9 bases agree with TRBD1. Germline-derived CDR1 and CDR2 are MDHEN and SYDVKM. The junction had 14 bases not matched to a gene; V was cut back by 5 bases and J by 6 bases. The CDR3 has 17 amino acids. The CDR3 DNA reads TGTGCCAGCAGTGAAATGGGCTTTGGGACAGGGCCCAATGAGCAGTTCTTC. It specifies CASSEMGFGTGPNEQFF.

This rearrangement joins TRBV6-2 or TRBV6-3 to TRBJ2-2; 7 nucleotides match TRBD2. This CDR3 comprises 17 residues. Losses at the gene ends were 2 bases for V and 6 bases for J; bases not matched to a gene: 12. Germline V gene lookup returns CDR1 MNHEY and CDR2 SVGEGT. The CDR3 nucleotides are TGTGCCAGCAGTTACCGAGGTCGCTCGGCGGGGGCCGGGGAGCTGTTTTTT. Its protein is CASSYRGRSAGAGELFF.

The chain is built from TRBV5-1 and TRBJ2-1; 8 positions match TRBD2. Germline V gives CDR1 SGHRS, CDR2 YFSETQ. The CDR3 has 16 residues. V lost 3 bases, J lost 10 bases, and 15 bases stayed unmatched. The DNA of the CDR3 is TGCGCCAGCAGCTCCACCCCCGGGGGGGCTACACAGGAGCAGTTCTTC. This gives the protein CASSSTPGGATQEQFF.

This clonotype was counted a few times. The rearrangement links TRBV18 to TRBJ1-3, with a possible D match to TRBD1 (6 bases). The germline V and J ends were trimmed by 9 bases and 11 bases, with 23 bases remaining between them. The CDR3 is made up of 14 amino acids. CDR1 and CDR2 (germline): KGHSH, LQKENI. The chain's CDR3 is CASRWTEGNSAIYF. The CDR3 DNA is TGTGCCAGTCGCTGGACAGAAGGAAACTCCGCCATATATTTT.

This chain links TRBV7-3 with TRBJ2-1, with TRBD2 matching 10 bases. Unmatched junction bases numbered 16, after V lost 5 bases and J lost 3 bases. Germline-derived CDR1 and CDR2 are SGHTA and FQGTGA. The CDR3 consists of 19 residues. The CDR3 DNA reads TGTGCCAGCAGCCCGACCGGGACAGCGGGACTAGCGATCTACAATGAGCAGTTCTTC. Residues: CASSPTGTAGLAIYNEQFF.

This clonotype was picked up a small number of times. The chain is built from TRBV6-5 and TRBJ2-2; no reliable D call. Trimming removed 8 bases at V and 1 base at J, with 5 bases between. Germline assignment: CDR1 MNHEY and CDR2 SVGAGI. CDR3 size: 12 residues. The CDR3 sequence is CASVENTGELFF. The DNA for the CDR3 is TGTGCCAGCGTAGAGAACACCGGGGAGCTGTTTTTT.

This clonotype was detected a few times. The rearrangement links TRBV6-5 to TRBJ1-2; D not resolved. V lost 1 base and J 6 bases, leaving 0 bases between the germline ends. Germline V gene sequence: CDR1 MNHEY, CDR2 SVGAGI. The CDR3 contains 10 residues. This CDR3 reads CASSYYGYTF. The CDR3 DNA is TGTGCCAGCAGTTACTATGGCTACACCTTC.

This clonotype occurred a few times. The chain uses TRBV7-2 and TRBJ2-1; 7 nucleotides match TRBD2. This CDR3 comprises 15 residues. CDR1 is SGHTA, CDR2 FQGNSA, per germline. The trim removed 5 bases at V and 5 bases at J, leaving 9 bases unmatched. CDR3 in amino acids: CASSPFGGGHNEQFF. The CDR3 DNA sequence: TGTGCCAGCAGCCCTTTTGGCGGGGGACACAATGAGCAGTTCTTC.

This clonotype has more than one count but fewer than ten. The J gene is TRBJ2-7, the V gene TRBV29-1; D call uncertain. The CDR3 length is 13 residues. The germline V gene encodes CDR1 SQVTM and CDR2 ANQGSEA. V lost 7 bases and J 2 bases, leaving 15 bases between the germline ends. The CDR3 loop reads CSAIYHGTYEQYF. The CDR3 DNA reads as TGCAGCGCGATATACCACGGCACCTACGAGCAGTACTTC.

The rearrangement links TRBV5-6 to TRBJ1-4; tentative D call: TRBD1 (6 bases). CDR3 length: 14 amino acids. The germline V and J ends were trimmed by 3 bases and 5 bases, with 11 bases remaining between them. Germline V gene sequence: CDR1 SGHDT, CDR2 YYEEEE. The CDR3 coding sequence is TGTGCCAGCAGCTGGACAGTCCGGAATGAAAAACTGTTTTTT. Its translation: CASSWTVRNEKLFF.

The chain links TRBV3-1 to TRBJ1-2, with 9 bases identical to TRBD1. The CDR3 length is 17 residues. CDR1 and CDR2 (germline): LGHDT, YNNKEL (reference sequence). V trimming: 2 bases; J trimming: 6 bases; junction bases outside the gene matches: 13. This chain's CDR3 is CASSQRFTGGGFDGYTF. The CDR3 DNA reads TGTGCCAGCAGCCAACGATTTACAGGGGGCGGCTTTGATGGCTACACCTTC.

The V call is TRBV7-3, the J call TRBJ2-2; D is ambiguous. Looked up from germline, CDR1 is SGHTA and CDR2 is FQGTGA. This CDR3 region has 14 residues. The V gene lost 5 bases and the J gene lost 4 bases, with 11 bases spanning the gap. The CDR3 sequence: CASSRYGGTGELFF. The CDR3, as DNA: TGTGCCAGCAGCCGTTATGGCGGCACCGGGGAGCTGTTTTTT.

This clonotype showed up just a few times. The rearrangement uses TRBV5-4 and TRBJ2-1, with D perhaps matching TRBD2 (7 bases). CDR1 SGHNT and CDR2 YYREEE come from the germline V gene (reference sequence). V lost 0 bases, J lost 0 bases, and 13 bases lay in between. The CDR3 loop spans 17 amino acids. The CDR3 loop reads CASSLELRGASYNEQFF. CDR3 coding DNA: TGTGCCAGCAGCTTGGAGCTTCGGGGGGCCTCCTACAATGAGCAGTTCTTC.

CDR3 in amino acids: CASSQQGWTEAFF. The CDR3 DNA reads as TGCGCCAGCAGCCAACAGGGGTGGACTGAAGCTTTCTTT. The chain uses TRBV5-1 and TRBJ1-1, with 7 bases fitting TRBD1. Per germline, CDR1 SGHRS and CDR2 YFSETQ. Trimming removed 4 bases from V and 5 bases from J; junction bases left unmatched: 5. The CDR3 runs to 13 residues.

The gene calls are TRBV6-5 and TRBJ2-4; 14 bases line up with TRBD2. The CDR3 runs 17 residues. V lost 2 bases and J lost 5; bases outside the gene matches: 5. Germline V CDR1 and CDR2: MNHEY, SVGAGI. Here the CDR3 reads CASSYGLAGGRENIQYF. The CDR3 nucleotides read TGTGCCAGCAGTTACGGACTAGCGGGGGGACGAGAAAACATTCAGTACTTC.

The table lists this clonotype with a few counts. The chain links TRBV4-3 to TRBJ2-2, with D maybe TRBD1 (6 bases). V was shortened by 0 bases and J by 6 bases, with 17 bases between the two germline ends. Germline V gene data show CDR1 as LGHNA and CDR2 as YSLEER. This CDR3 contains 17 residues. In DNA, the CDR3 is TGCGCCAGCAGCCAAGATTCGGACAGTTATGTTCCCGGGGAGCTGTTTTTT. Amino acids: CASSQDSDSYVPGELFF.

This clonotype was seen more than once but under ten times. V is TRBV15 and J is TRBJ2-5, with a tentative D call TRBD2 (6 bases). The V and J ends lost 1 base and 0 bases respectively, with 12 bases between them. CDR1 and CDR2 (germline): LNHNV, YYDKDF (reference sequence). The CDR3 extends over 16 amino acids. CDR3 coding DNA: TGTGCCACCAGCAGAGGGAGGGCAGCGTACCAAGAGACCCAGTACTTC. It is translated as CATSRGRAAYQETQYF. Complete variable domain (other parts from reference TRBV15 and TRBJ2-5): DAMVIQNPRYQVTQFGKPVTLSCSQTLNHNVMYWYQQKSSQAPKLLFHYYDKDFNNEADTPDNFQSRRPNTSFCFLDIRSPGLGDTAMYLCATSRGRAAYQETQYFGPGTRLLVL.

This clonotype was detected only a few times. The CDR3 DNA sequence: TGTGCCAGCAGTGAAAGGGGCGGGGGGAACTACAATGAGCAGTTCTTC. Residues: CASSERGGGNYNEQFF. V is TRBV2 and J is TRBJ2-1, with 8 bases matching TRBD2. Losses at the gene ends were 2 bases for V and 3 bases for J; bases not matched to a gene: 6. Germline loops: CDR1 SNHLY, CDR2 FYNNEI. CDR3 length: 16 residues.

The J gene is TRBJ2-3, the V gene TRBV12-3 or TRBV12-4; D perhaps matches TRBD1 (6 bases). This CDR3 region has 12 residues. The V end lost 4 bases, the J end lost 6 bases, and 8 bases lay between the germline ends. In DNA form, the CDR3 reads TGTGCCAGCAGTTGGACAGCGGATACGCAGTATTTT. Translation: CASSWTADTQYF.

The count of this clonotype is one. The rearrangement links TRBV6-5 to TRBJ2-3, with 11 bases that match TRBD2. The V and J ends lost 2 bases and 4 bases, in that order; junction bases with no gene match: 5. Germline CDR1 and CDR2: MNHEY and SVGAGI. This CDR3 contains 16 residues. The CDR3 sequence is CASSYTSGGGADTQYF. CDR3 nucleotide sequence: TGTGCCAGCAGTTACACTAGCGGGGGAGGGGCAGATACGCAGTATTTT.

This clonotype has only a few counts. The V and J genes are TRBV7-3 and TRBJ2-7; D may correspond to TRBD1 or TRBD2 (5 bases each). The germline gives CDR1 SGHTA, CDR2 FQGTGA. V shed 3 bases and J shed 1 base, with 16 bases lying between them. This CDR3 has 16 residues. CDR3 residues: CASSFLIGGISYEQYF. The CDR3 DNA is TGTGCCAGCAGCTTTCTTATTGGGGGAATATCCTACGAGCAGTACTTC.